These T cell receptor beta chains were read from a single sample in a study of glioma-infiltrating T cells after dendritic cell vaccination. The repertoire was sequenced with immunoSEQ multiplex PCR; TCRdb's copy has only in-frame clones and lacks some. The table has tens of thousands of clones, around 83% seen once. This specimen consisted of blood, obtained after dendritic cell vaccination. The receptors here all came from a human donor with glioblastoma. CDR3s include the opening cysteine and the closing phenylalanine or tryptophan. D genes are given only for firm matches. Not all rows give a size; the values are once, few, many and, for expanded clones, a class.

>TRBJ1-1|TRBD1|TRBV9|.
TGTGCCAGCAGCGTAGGACAGGGGTTTATGAACACTGAAGCTTTCTTT
CASSVGQGFMNTEAFF
>TRBJ1-2|.|TRBV25-1|.
TGTGCCAGCAGTGTGGCAGGGGTAGCTAGCTATGGCTACACCTTC
CASSVAGVASYGYTF
>TRBJ1-1|.|TRBV5-5|.
TGTGCCAGCAGCTCGGGGTCATCGAGGAGATGGACTGAAGCTTTCTTT
CASSSGSSRRWTEAFF
>TRBJ1-3|TRBD1|TRBV5-1|.
TGCGCCAGCAGAACGACAGGGGGCTCTGGAAACACCATATATTTT
CASRTTGGSGNTIYF
>TRBJ2-7|TRBD1|TRBV2|.
TGTGCCAGCCGACAGGGAGTAGTTGGCTACGAGCAGTACTTC
CASRQGVVGYEQYF
>TRBJ2-3|TRBD2|TRBV9|.
TGTGCCAGCAGCGCCCGGACTAGCGGGGGGGCTGACACAGATACGCAGTATTTT
CASSARTSGGADTDTQYF
>TRBJ2-3|TRBD2|TRBV19|.
TGTGCCAGTAGTAACGAGCGGGGGGCTACAGATACGCAGTATTTT
CASSNERGATDTQYF
>TRBJ1-2|TRBD1|TRBV14|once
TGTGCCAGCAGGAATCGGACAGGGGCCCCTCGCTTC
CASRNRTGAPRF
>TRBJ1-5|TRBD1|TRBV6-1|.
TGTGCCAGCAGGGCAGGACAGGGGGGAAATCAGCCCCAGCATTTT
CASRAGQGGNQPQHF
>TRBJ1-3|.|TRBV4-3|.
TGCGCCAGCAGCCATAGCGGGGGAGCAGGAAACACCATATATTTT
CASSHSGGAGNTIYF
>TRBJ1-2|TRBD1|TRBV30|.
TGTGCCTGGAGTCCGGACAGGGGGAACACGAATGGCTACACCTTC
CAWSPDRGNTNGYTF
>TRBJ2-6|.|TRBV19|.
TGTGCCAGTAGTATAGGTGCGTTTAGCTCTGGGGCCAACGTCCTGACTTTC
CASSIGAFSSGANVLTF
>TRBJ1-2|TRBD1|TRBV7-6|.
TGTGCCAGTGGGACAGCCCCTAACTATGGCTACACCTTC
CASGTAPNYGYTF
>TRBJ2-1|TRBD2|TRBV7-9|.
TGTGCCAGCAGCGGGGCTAGCGGGGGCCGGGATGAGCAGTTCTTC
CASSGASGGRDEQFF
>TRBJ1-2|TRBD1|TRBV4-1|once
TGCGCCAGCAGCCAAGCGGGACAGGGGGATTATGGCTACACCTTC
CASSQAGQGDYGYTF